The subject of this entry is one TCR beta chain. These data are taken from a study of CD8 T cells in Susac syndrome. Study context: Treatment at blood withdrawal was none, corticosteroids, or intravenous immunoglobulin alone in Susac syndrome patients.

RNA totalling about 0.5 to 1 ug underwent reverse transcription with random hexamers. TCRdb processed the immunoSEQ multiplex PCR reads anew with MiXCR; each CDR3 protein has one entry. The table records 120,000 or so distinct CDR3 sequences, nearly 96% of them present only once. V was trimmed by 1 base and J by 7 bases, leaving 8 bases between them. The germline gives CDR1 DFQATT, CDR2 SNEGSKA (reference sequence). This CDR3 is 12 amino acids long. The chain combines TRBV20-1 with TRBJ2-1; D is perhaps TRBD2 (6 bases). The receptor comes from a human donor with Susac syndrome. Sequencing was performed on CD4+ T cells from PBMCs. The CDR3 bases are TGCAGTGCTAGAGCCGGGAGAAATGAGCAGTTCTTC. Protein: CSARAGRNEQFF.